These 28 T cell receptor delta chains share one sample of origin, sequenced in a study of γδ T cells in repeated Plasmodium falciparum infection. TCRdb called clones from the multiplex PCR reads again using CATT. Of around 86,000 delta-chain clones listed, over 1.1% are singletons. Gammadelta T cells were flow-sorted from PBMC into Vgamma9/Vdelta2+ and Vdelta2-negative populations for bulk analysis. The sequenced sample consisted of gamma-delta T cells from blood. The source is a pool of human donors (malaria-infected and uninfected, not separated).

Of note for this clone: A far larger clone is a single base away, which makes a read error likely. The chain recombines TRDV1 with TRDJ1, with TRDD3 identical over 9 bases. The J gene is not listed in TCRdb, so it was assigned here from a DNA match to germline. This CDR3 has 25 amino acids. Germline values: CDR1 TSWWSYY, CDR2 QGS. CDR3 bases: TGCGCTCTTGGGGAACCCTCCCTCTCTTCTACTGGCCTGTACTGGGGGAACCCGTACACCGATAAACTCATCTTT. Protein product: CALGEPSLSSTGLYWGNPYTDKLIF.

In this sample, this clone turned up many times. At residue 9, the TCRdb amino acid sequence and the translated nucleotide sequence differ, so the protein here is the DNA translation. The chain couples TRDV1 to TRDJ4; 7 bases fit TRDD3. Germline V gives CDR1 TSWWSYY, CDR2 QGS. The CDR3 covers 19 residues. V dropped 3 bases and J dropped 4; count of bases not matched to a gene: 23. This CDR3 is CALGEALKPWGSYLAPLIF. The CDR3 bases are TGTGCTCTTGGGGAGGCCCTTAAGCCCTGGGGGTCCTATCTAGCACCCCTGATCTTT.

This clone came up a few times. This likely stems from a read error, as it lies one base from a far larger clone. Other DNA variants within this sample encode the same CDR3. The V gene is TRDV1, the J gene TRDJ1; 9 positions match TRDD3. Matching the DNA to germline supplied the J gene, which TCRdb does not give. This CDR3 is 22 amino acids long. Germline loops: CDR1 TSWWSYY, CDR2 QGS. The ends lost 5 bases at V and 0 bases at J; junction bases unmatched: 25. This chain's CDR3 is CALGKETNFLLLGDDYTDKLIF. The CDR3 nucleotides are TGTGCTCTTGGGAAGGAGACGAACTTCCTCCTACTGGGGGACGATTACACCGATAAACTCATCTTT.

This clone appeared a few times. Translating this DNA gives a protein that differs at residue 8 from the TCRdb one, which belongs to a much larger clone; a read error is likely, and the protein shown is this translation. The J gene is TRDJ1, the V gene TRDV2; no clear D gene. Here the J gene was assigned by germline matching of the DNA, as TCRdb has none. V was shortened by 0 bases and J by 0 bases, with 16 bases between the two germline ends. The germline V gene encodes CDR1 GEAIGNYY and CDR2 EKD. This CDR3 is 17 amino acids long. CDR3 protein: CACDTVVASPNTDKLIF. The CDR3 DNA reads TGTGCCTGTGACACCGTCGTGGCTTCTCCCAACACCGATAAACTCATCTTT.

Points on this clone: A far more abundant clone sits one base away, making this likely a read error. Other DNA sequences in this sample translate to the same CDR3. The chain employs TRDV2 and TRDJ1; 11 bases match TRDD3. Germline V CDR1 and CDR2: GEAIGNYY, EKD. The CDR3 consists of 18 residues. The CDR3 loop is CACDILRGGGYGTDKLIF. Written as DNA, the CDR3 is TGCGCCTGTGACATACTCCGTGGTGGGGGATACGGGACCGATAAACTCATCTTT.

This clone was seen a handful of times. The chain uses TRDV1 and TRDJ1; 11 bases are shared with TRDD3. Here the J gene came from matching the DNA to germline, since TCRdb omits it. This CDR3 has 19 amino acids. Germline V gives CDR1 TSWWSYY, CDR2 QGS. Trimming cost V 1 base and J 3 bases; bases outside gene matches: 13. This CDR3 reads CALGERVLGDKRRADKLIF. Written as DNA, the CDR3 is TGTGCTCTTGGGGAACGCGTACTGGGGGATAAGAGGAGAGCCGATAAACTCATCTTT.

With regard to this clone: A far larger clone is just one base off, so this is likely a read error. This specimen includes other DNA sequences encoding the same CDR3. The J gene was not called, though the V gene is TRDV2; TRDD3 reflects the table's D call only, with no check against the DNA. From germline, CDR1 is GEAIGNYY and CDR2 EKD. There are 23 residues in the CDR3. CDR3 nucleotide sequence: TGTGCCTGTGACACGAACGCCAAGTCCTCCGCCGTACTGGGGGATTTCCACACCGATAAACTCATCTTC. Amino acids: CACDTNAKSSAVLGDFHTDKLIF.

This clone was seen repeatedly, ten times or more. The rearrangement uses TRDV2 and TRDJ3, with 9 bases identical to TRDD3. The J gene is not listed in TCRdb, so it was assigned here from a DNA match to germline. This CDR3 contains 18 residues. The junction had 13 bases not matched to a gene; V was cut back by 9 bases and J by 2 bases. Looked up from germline, CDR1 is GEAIGNYY and CDR2 is EKD. The CDR3 reads CARDPLGENTWDTRQMFF. The CDR3 DNA is TGTGCCCGCGACCCACTGGGGGAGAATACCTGGGACACCCGACAGATGTTTTTC.

The table lists this clone with many counts. V is TRDV1 and J is TRDJ1; 11 nucleotides agree with TRDD3. Germline trimming cut 1 base from V and 8 bases from J; bases unmatched to any gene: 6. This CDR3 contains 15 residues. Germline CDR1 and CDR2: TSWWSYY and QGS. CDR3 protein: CALGEPPGGYLKLIF. CDR3 nucleotides: TGTGCTCTTGGGGAACCCCCTGGGGGATACTTAAAACTCATCTTT.

This clone was picked up a small number of times. It is likely a read error: a sequence one base away is far more abundant. Different DNA sequences within this sample yield the same CDR3. CDR3 bases: TGTGCCTTTATCTACCCACGGCCAAAATTACTAACCGGGGGATACATCCCCTCCGATAAACTCATCTTT. This sequence encodes CAFIYPRPKLLTGGYIPSDKLIF. This chain joins TRDV3 and TRDJ1; 9 positions match TRDD3. Looked up from germline, CDR1 is TVYSNPD and CDR2 is GDNSRS (reference sequence). This CDR3 has 23 amino acids. Trimming took 1 base from V and 3 from J; bases not matched to a gene: 33.

A word on this clone: A read error is the likely source, as a far larger clone sits one nucleotide away. Other DNA sequences from this sample encode an identical CDR3 as well. The J gene was not called, though the V gene is TRDV1. The CDR3 spans 21 residues. Germline CDR1 is TSWWSYY and CDR2 is QGS. The CDR3 sequence: CALGVQGWLLLRTSYTDKLIF. The CDR3 DNA is TGTGCTCTTGGGGTTCAAGGGTGGCTCCTACTTCGTACTTCGTACACCGATAAACTCATCTTC.

This clone was detected a few times. The protein in TCRdb stems from a much larger clone and differs at residue 3 from this DNA's translation, likely a read error; here the protein is translated from the DNA. This chain joins TRDV3 and TRDJ1; the D gene is possibly TRDD3 (5 bases). The length of the CDR3 is 15 residues. V was pared by 4 bases and J by 1 base, with 19 bases between. Looked up from germline, CDR1 is TVYSNPD and CDR2 is GDNSRS (reference sequence). The CDR3: CASYTDWNGTDKLIF. In DNA, the CDR3 is TGTGCCTCTTACACGGACTGGAATGGCACCGATAAACTCATCTTT.

A remark on this clone: A read error is the likely source, as a far larger clone sits one nucleotide away. In the same sample, other DNA sequences code for this CDR3. V and J are TRDV1 and TRDJ1; a possible D gene is TRDD2 (5 bases). Between the trimmed V and J ends, which lost 4 bases and 7 bases, there was a span of 16 bases. This CDR3 is 14 amino acids long. Germline assignment: CDR1 TSWWSYY and CDR2 QGS. CDR3 sequence reads: CALGVPSPAAKLIF. CDR3 nucleotide sequence: TGTGCTCTTGGGGTCCCTTCTCCAGCGGCTAAACTCATCTTT.

On this clone itself: TCRdb's listed protein matches a much larger clone and diverges from this DNA's translation at residue 4, likely through a read error; the protein shown comes from the DNA. The rearrangement joins TRDV1 to TRDJ1; possibly TRDD3 for D (6 bases). TCRdb gives no J gene; it was assigned here by matching the DNA to germline. CDR1 and CDR2 from the germline V gene are TSWWSYY and QGS. The CDR3 has 21 residues. CDR3 sequence reads: CALRELVLPKGGVFYTDKLIF. The CDR3 bases are TGTGCTCTTAGGGAACTCGTTTTACCCAAGGGGGGAGTTTTCTACACCGATAAACTCATCTTT.

This clone was seen only a few times. A single base is all that separates this from a far larger clone, so a read error is likely. Additional DNA sequences in this sample encode the identical CDR3. This chain uses TRDV1 with TRDJ1; 10 positions agree with TRDD3. Trimming took 2 bases from V and 2 from J; bases not matched to a gene: 14. Germline V gene lookup returns CDR1 TSWWSYY and CDR2 QGS. CDR3 length equals 19 residues. The CDR3 loop reads CALGERMGDTHGGTDKLIF. The CDR3 DNA reads TGTGCTCTTGGGGAAAGGATGGGGGATACCCACGGTGGGACCGATAAACTCATCTTT.

This clone turned up a few times. TCRdb assigns this DNA the protein of a much larger clone, which departs from its translation at residue 8; this likely reflects a read error, and the protein shown comes from translating the DNA. J is TRDJ1 and V is TRDV2; 10 bases match TRDD3. This CDR3 is 19 amino acids long. Germline assignment: CDR1 GEAIGNYY and CDR2 EKD. V gave up 3 bases and J gave up 0 bases; unmatched junction bases: 15. In DNA, the CDR3 is TGTGCCTGTGACTCAATGCCCCGTACTGGGGGATCCAACACCGATAAACTCATCTTT. This sequence encodes CACDSMPRTGGSNTDKLIF.

This clone was detected only a few times. It is likely a read error: a sequence one base away is far more abundant. Within the sample, other DNA sequences also encode this same CDR3. This chain connects TRDV1 to TRDJ2; a possible D gene is TRDD3 (5 bases). The CDR3 consists of 14 residues. Germline V gene lookup returns CDR1 TSWWSYY and CDR2 QGS. CDR3 residues: CALGENALEAQLFF. The CDR3 nucleotides are TGTGCTCTAGGGGAAAATGCCCTGGAGGCACAACTCTTCTTT.

As concerns this clone: Translating this DNA gives a protein that differs at residue 12 from the TCRdb one, which belongs to a much larger clone; a read error is likely, and the protein shown is this translation. The chain joins TRDV1 to TRDJ2; the match to TRDD3 covers 7 bases. CDR3 length: 20 amino acids. V lost 1 base and J lost 3; bases outside the gene matches: 17. Germline values: CDR1 TSWWSYY, CDR2 QGS. CDR3 loop: CALGERTLSWGVRMTAQLFF. The CDR3 region has the DNA TGTGCTCTTGGGGAACGGACCCTAAGCTGGGGGGTACGTATGACAGCACAACTCTTCTTT.

This clone turned up a few times. The TCRdb record carries a much larger clone's protein, which differs from this DNA's translation at residue 10; a read error is the likely cause, and the protein listed here is the DNA translation. The rearrangement links TRDV2 to TRDJ3; 7 bases match TRDD3. TCRdb leaves out the J gene; it was filled in here by matching the DNA to germline. CDR3 length equals 20 residues. Germline CDR1 reads GEAIGNYY; CDR2 reads EKD. J lost 0 bases, V lost 0 bases, and 10 bases had no gene match. The CDR3 is CACDTAGYPESSWDTRQMFF. The CDR3 nucleotides read TGTGCCTGTGACACCGCGGGATACCCGGAAAGCTCCTGGGACACCCGACAGATGTTTTTC.

There are a few counts of this clone. The amino acid sequence in TCRdb belongs to a much larger clone and departs from this DNA's translation at residue 7, likely a sequencing read error; the sequence shown is translated from the DNA. The genes are TRDV1 and TRDJ1, with D possibly matching TRDD2 (8 bases). Looked up from germline, CDR1 is TSWWSYY and CDR2 is QGS. This CDR3 region has 22 residues. V was pared by 2 bases and J by 0 bases, with 31 bases between. CDR3 nucleotides: TGTGCTCTTGGGGAAAGAAGACTTCCTACGCAGCGTGGGGGACCTTACACCGATAAACTCATCTTT. Protein: CALGERRLPTQRGGPYTDKLIF.

This clone was counted ten times or more. This CDR3 is CACDHVLGSDKLIF. The CDR3 region has the DNA TGTGCCTGTGACCATGTACTGGGGTCCGATAAACTCATCTTT. The gene calls are TRDV2 and TRDJ1; 7 bases align to TRDD3. The CDR3 extends over 14 amino acids. Germline CDR1 GEAIGNYY, CDR2 EKD. Unmatched junction bases numbered 6, after V lost 3 bases and J lost 3 bases.

As for this clone: With a much larger clone just one base away, this may be a read error. The chain is built from TRDV2 and TRDJ1; 8 nucleotides align to TRDD3. The J gene, absent from TCRdb, was called here by matching the DNA to germline. Trimming at V came to 3 bases and at J to 3 bases, leaving 11 bases not matched to a gene. The CDR3 extends over 16 amino acids. Germline V gene lookup returns CDR1 GEAIGNYY and CDR2 EKD. The CDR3 protein is CACDSLLGGTPDKLIF. In DNA form, the CDR3 reads TGTGCCTGTGACTCCTTACTGGGGGGTACTCCCGATAAACTCATCTTT.

The sample holds a few counts of this clone. TCRdb pairs this DNA with a much larger clone's protein that differs at residue 9, likely a read error; the protein shown was translated from the DNA. This chain joins TRDV2 and TRDJ1; 7 bases match TRDD3. The J gene was missing in TCRdb and was found by matching the end of the DNA to germline. Germline CDR1 reads GEAIGNYY; CDR2 reads EKD. Trimming cost V 4 bases and J 0 bases; bases outside gene matches: 19. This CDR3 is built from 19 residues. CDR3 amino acids: CACDPLTGEYSEYTDKLIF. The CDR3 DNA reads as TGTGCCTGTGATCCCCTTACTGGGGAATACTCAGAGTACACCGATAAACTCATCTTT.

In the case of this clone: Translating this DNA gives a protein that differs at residue 12 from the TCRdb one, which belongs to a much larger clone; a read error is likely, and the protein shown is this translation. The chain recombines TRDV2 with TRDJ2; D call uncertain. The CDR3 runs to 19 residues. CDR1 is GEAIGNYY, CDR2 EKD, per germline. The ends were cut back, 0 bases at V and 1 base at J, with 20 bases in the middle. The CDR3 protein is CACDTLSTGPFGLTAQLFF. The CDR3 DNA reads TGTGCCTGTGACACCTTAAGTACCGGACCCTTTGGTTTGACAGCACAACTCTTCTTT.

Of note for this clone: TCRdb records a much larger clone's protein for this DNA, with a difference at residue 20 that likely arises from a read error; the protein given is the translation of the DNA. Here the V gene is TRDV1, but the J gene went uncalled; the tabulated D call, TRDD2, remains unverified against the DNA. The CDR3 is made up of 22 amino acids. Germline lookup yields CDR1 TSWWSYY and CDR2 QGS. This chain's CDR3 is CALGSSFLRYRGARGNTDKPIF. The CDR3 nucleotides are TGTGCTCTTGGGTCATCCTTCCTACGTTATAGGGGGGCCCGAGGGAACACCGATAAACCCATCTTT.

Comments on this clone: This likely reflects a read error, since a far larger clone is one base away. Other DNA sequences in this specimen translate into the identical CDR3. This chain uses TRDV2 with TRDJ1; TRDD3 matches at 8 bases. The J gene is absent in TCRdb and was assigned here via DNA matching to germline. From germline, CDR1 is GEAIGNYY and CDR2 EKD. The CDR3 extends over 15 amino acids. CDR3 residues: CACDTGTGGTDKLIF. The CDR3 bases are TGCGCCTGTGACACCGGTACTGGGGGGACCGATAAACTCATCTTT.

With respect to this clone: The mismatch at residue 5 between this DNA's translation and the TCRdb protein of a much larger clone likely reflects a read error; the protein shown is translated from the DNA. This chain uses TRDV1 with TRDJ4, with D maybe TRDD2 (9 bases). Per germline, CDR1 TSWWSYY and CDR2 QGS. The CDR3 loop spans 20 amino acids. Trimming left V 9 bases short and J 0 bases short, with 35 bases between. This chain's CDR3 is CALLCPLLPTRGISARPLIF. CDR3 in DNA: TGTGCTCTACTTTGTCCCCTCCTTCCTACTAGGGGGATATCTGCCAGACCCCTGATCTTT.

This clone was detected ten times or more. Only one base separates this from a far larger clonotype, so it likely reflects a read error. Other DNA sequences from this sample encode an identical CDR3 as well. The chain combines TRDV1 with TRDJ1, with 8 bases matching TRDD3. Germline assignment: CDR1 TSWWSYY and CDR2 QGS. This CDR3 is built from 22 residues. The V gene end was trimmed by 2 bases and the J gene end by 0 bases; junction bases not matched to a gene: 23. The chain's CDR3 is CALGEGLYRTGGHLPYTDKLIF. The CDR3 nucleotides are TGTGCTCTTGGGGAAGGTCTCTACCGTACTGGGGGCCACCTCCCCTACACCGATAAACTCATCTTT.